These 6 T cell receptor beta chains share one sample of origin, sequenced in a study of CD4 T cells in relation to SARS-CoV-2 and coronaviruses. Before the COVID-19 pandemic, during about 2011-2019, CD4+ T cells were taken from unexposed donors. The repertoire was sequenced with immunoSEQ multiplex PCR; TCRdb's copy has only in-frame clones and lacks some. The table has roughly 68,000 clones, 90% to 95% seen once. Sequenced sample: naive CD4+ T cells from PBMCs. Subset in this sample: naive CD4+ T cells isolated by negative enrichment. Receptors originate from a human donor in good health.

The table lists this clone with a count of one. This chain joins TRBV19 and TRBJ1-4; 9 bases are shared with TRBD1. The CDR3 has 15 amino acids. Per germline, CDR1 LNHDA and CDR2 SQIVND (reference sequence). Trimming at V came to 3 bases and at J to 6 bases, leaving 5 bases not matched to a gene. The CDR3 DNA follows: TGTGCCAGTAGTATGGTTGGACAGGGGTATGAAAAACTGTTTTTT. Its protein product is CASSMVGQGYEKLFF.

The V gene is TRBV19, the J gene TRBJ1-2; 9 nucleotides agree with TRBD1. The trim removed 4 bases at V and 2 bases at J, leaving 5 bases unmatched. CDR3 size: 15 residues. Germline CDR1 and CDR2: LNHDA and SQIVND (reference sequence). The CDR3 region is CASSTGQGPNYGYTF. In nucleotides, the CDR3 is TGTGCCAGTAGTACCGGACAGGGGCCAAACTATGGCTACACCTTC.

This chain connects TRBV5-1 to TRBJ1-2, with a possible D match to TRBD1 (6 bases). Germline CDR1 is SGHRS and CDR2 is YFSETQ. Trimming took off 5 bases at V and 7 bases at J, with 12 bases between the two ends. This CDR3 is built from 12 residues. CDR3 DNA sequence: TGCGCCAGCAGTGTGGGGGCTTCTGGCTACACCTTC. Its protein is CASSVGASGYTF.

The V and J genes are TRBV7-3 and TRBJ2-1; 8 nucleotides align to TRBD2. Per germline, CDR1 SGHTA and CDR2 FQGTGA. The CDR3 runs 16 residues. With 1 base clipped from V and 7 bases from J, the junction kept 9 bases outside the gene matches. The CDR3: CASSLRGGRPVNEQFF. The CDR3 region has the DNA TGTGCCAGCAGCTTAAGGGGCGGGAGGCCAGTGAATGAGCAGTTCTTC.

The chain uses TRBV5-1 and TRBJ1-1; no definite D call. Germline V gives CDR1 SGHRS, CDR2 YFSETQ. The V and J ends lost 0 bases and 1 base respectively, with 7 bases between them. The CDR3 extends over 14 amino acids. The CDR3 DNA reads as TGCGCCAGCAGCTTGGAGGCGGAGAACACTGAAGCTTTCTTT. Amino acid sequence: CASSLEAENTEAFF.

The gene calls are TRBV10-1 and TRBJ1-5; D uncertain. This CDR3 has 10 residues. In germline, CDR1 is WNHNN, CDR2 SYGVQD (reference sequence). Trimming shortened V by 6 bases and J by 9 bases, and 6 bases separated the two germline ends. This CDR3 reads CASSQRPQHF. The CDR3 coding sequence is TGCGCCAGCAGCCAAAGGCCCCAGCATTTT.